The 10 T cell receptor beta chains below all came from one sample that was sequenced in a study of shared clonotypes between healthy human individuals. Sequencing was performed with immunoSEQ multiplex PCR; in TCRdb, only in-frame clones are kept and a portion is missing. The sample shows nearly 500,000 clones, about 82% of them seen only once. The material sequenced was PBMCs. All receptors come from a woman aged 35 to 49 in good health. Some clones in this sample may be carry-over from other donors' samples.

The chain couples TRBV6-4 to TRBJ2-1; D may match TRBD1 or TRBD2 (6 bases each). The ends were cut back, 6 bases at V and 6 bases at J, with 12 bases in the middle. Germline CDR1 MRHNA, CDR2 SNTAGT. There are 13 residues in the CDR3. The CDR3 sequence is CASSPEGGNEQFF. CDR3 coding DNA: TGTGCCAGCAGCCCCGAGGGGGGCAATGAGCAGTTCTTC.

The chain recombines TRBV6-1 with TRBJ2-3, with 15 bases identical to TRBD2. In germline, CDR1 is MNHNS, CDR2 SASEGT. The CDR3 is made up of 16 amino acids. With 3 bases clipped from V and 5 bases from J, the junction kept 3 bases outside the gene matches. The CDR3 reads CASSEPGLAGGDTQYF. Written as DNA, the CDR3 is TGTGCCAGCAGTGAGCCGGGACTAGCGGGAGGAGATACGCAGTATTTT.

The chain joins TRBV21-1 to TRBJ1-4. TRBV21-1 is deemed a pseudogene. CDR3 length: 13 residues. The DNA of the CDR3 is TGTGCCAGCATCAACGGGGATAATGAAAAACTGTTTTTT. Translated: CASINGDNEKLFF.

The V call is TRBV7-6, the J call TRBJ2-7, with D possibly TRBD2 on 6 matching bases. V was cut by 5 bases and J by 0 bases, with 14 bases left in between. Germline V lookup: CDR1 SGHVS, CDR2 FNYEAQ. The CDR3 contains 15 residues. The DNA of the CDR3 is TGTGCCAGCAGCCCGCTGGGACTCAACTCCTACGAGCAGTACTTC. Its translation is CASSPLGLNSYEQYF.

This chain's CDR3 is CATPGANTGELFF. The CDR3, as DNA: TGTGCCACTCCGGGTGCGAACACCGGGGAGCTGTTTTTT. The chain couples TRBV28 to TRBJ2-2; D remains ambiguous. Germline V gives CDR1 MDHEN, CDR2 SYDVKM. The V end was cut by 10 bases, the J end by 0 bases, with 9 bases between. CDR3 length: 13 amino acids.

Comments on this clone: A much larger clone differs from this one at a single base, so this may be a read error. The chain has TRBV5-4 and TRBJ2-1; D not resolved. V lost 3 bases, J lost 6 bases, and 10 bases lay in between. The CDR3 totals 13 residues. Germline CDR1 and CDR2: SGHNT and YYREEE (reference sequence). The CDR3 DNA reads as TGTGCCAGCAGCTGGGAATCGTGCAATGAGCAGTTCTTC. This encodes CASSWESCNEQFF.

V gene TRBV28 combines with J gene TRBJ2-7; D not certain. Trimming took off 4 bases at V and 0 bases at J, with 7 bases between the two ends. This CDR3 has 13 residues. Germline lookup yields CDR1 MDHEN and CDR2 SYDVKM. CDR3 amino acids: CASSWRNSYEQYF. The CDR3 DNA follows: TGTGCCAGCAGTTGGCGGAACTCCTACGAGCAGTACTTC.

In this sample, this clone turned up once. The chain carries TRBV7-9 and TRBJ2-6; D is uncertain. Trimming shortened V by 6 bases and J by 3 bases, and 6 bases separated the two germline ends. Germline CDR1 and CDR2: SEHNR and FQNEAQ (reference sequence). The CDR3 has 13 residues. In DNA, the CDR3 is TGTGCCAGCAGTTTCTTTGGGGCCAACGTCCTGACTTTC. It is translated as CASSFFGANVLTF.

This clone occurred a few times. Possible read error: a much larger clone is one base away. This sample includes further DNA sequences coding for the same CDR3. V is TRBV28 and J is TRBJ2-1; D gene uncertain. Germline lookup yields CDR1 MDHEN and CDR2 SYDVKM. V was shortened by 4 bases and J by 2 bases, with 0 bases between the two germline ends. The CDR3 covers 11 residues. The DNA of the CDR3 is TGTGCCAGCAGTTCCTACAATGAGCAGTTCTTC. It translates to CASSSYNEQFF.

This sequence joins TRBV5-1 and TRBJ2-2; 11 bases are shared with TRBD2. Germline lookup yields CDR1 SGHRS and CDR2 YFSETQ. The CDR3 totals 17 residues. The junction had 7 bases not matched to a gene; V was cut back by 4 bases and J by 2 bases. CDR3 region: CASSPGLAAINTGELFF. The CDR3 coding sequence is TGCGCCAGCAGCCCGGGACTAGCGGCAATTAACACCGGGGAGCTGTTTTTT.